This is a list of T cell receptor beta chains from one sample in a study of T cell responses to AZD1222 COVID-19 vaccine. Using immunoSEQ multiplex PCR, the repertoire was profiled, and TCRdb retains in-frame clones only, with some absent. The sample holds about 170,000 clones; about nine tenths are singletons and the top ten take more than 1.5%. The sequencing used peripheral blood, collected on day 0 of AZD1222 vaccination. Receptors were obtained from an adult in good health. Each CDR3 is given with its conserved first and last residue. D genes are given only for firm matches. Rows give clone size only sometimes, using once, few, many, or a class for an expanded clone.

TRBJ2-4 18 TRBD1 TRBV3-1/TRBV3-2 once TGTGCCAGCAGCCAAGCGGTGGACAGGGCTGGAGCCAAAAACATTCAGTACTTC CASSQAVDRAGAKNIQYF
TRBJ2-3 11 NA TRBV12-3/TRBV12-4 NA TGTGCCAGCGGGACCTGGGATACGCAGTATTTT CASGTWDTQYF
TRBJ2-7 13 NA TRBV29-1 NA TGCAGCGCCAATGGGCCTAGCGCCTACGAGCAGTACTTC CSANGPSAYEQYF
TRBJ1-3 13 NA TRBV11-3 NA TGTGCCAGCAGCTTTGGCGAAGGAAACACCATATATTTT CASSFGEGNTIYF
TRBJ1-1 14 NA TRBV19 NA TGTGCCAGTAGTATAGCGAGTATGAACACTGAAGCTTTCTTT CASSIASMNTEAFF
TRBJ2-7 14 NA TRBV27 few TGTGCCAGCAGTTTATGGGGAATCCCCTACGAGCAGTACTTC CASSLWGIPYEQYF
TRBJ2-1 15 NA TRBV7-2 NA TGTGCCAGCAGTAGCCGACCTAGCTCCTACAATGAGCAGTTCTTC CASSSRPSSYNEQFF
TRBJ1-5 13 NA TRBV7-6 once TGTGCCAGCAGCTTAGGGCCGAATCAGCCCCAGCATTTT CASSLGPNQPQHF
TRBJ2-7 12 TRBD1 TRBV6-5 NA TGTGCCATACGGACCACAGGGGGCGAGCAGTACTTC CAIRTTGGEQYF
TRBJ1-6 14 NA TRBV5-1 NA TGCGCCAGCAGCTTGGGGTTCGGGTCAGAGATTCTCCACTTT CASSLGFGSEILHF
TRBJ2-7 18 NA TRBV2 NA TGTGCCAGCGGACGCCCTAAGGGGAGAGGGACTGCATCCTACGAGCAGTACTTC CASGRPKGRGTASYEQYF
TRBJ2-7 16 NA TRBV14 NA TGTGCCAGCAGCGTACTAGGCGGCGGGAACTCCTACGAGCAGTACTTC CASSVLGGGNSYEQYF
TRBJ2-1 15 NA TRBV4-3 NA TGCGCCAGCAGCCAAGACCTAGCGAGGTACAATGAGCAGTTCTTC CASSQDLARYNEQFF
TRBJ2-3 15 TRBD1 TRBV9 medium-sized TGTGCCAGCAGCGTAGAGGGACAGGGGTATGATACGCAGTATTTT CASSVEGQGYDTQYF
TRBJ1-2 15 TRBD1 TRBV7-9 NA TGTGCCAGCAGCTACCTCGGGACAGGGACCTATGGCTACACCTTC CASSYLGTGTYGYTF
TRBJ1-4 16 NA TRBV2 NA TGTGCCAGCAGTGAAACCGACCTCCCAACTAATGAAAAACTGTTTTTT CASSETDLPTNEKLFF
TRBJ2-1 15 TRBD2 TRBV25-1 NA TGTGCCAGCAGTGCTCCGACTAGCGGGAGGTCTGAGCAGTTCTTC CASSAPTSGRSEQFF
TRBJ2-6 16 NA TRBV18 NA TGTGCCAGCTCAGGCAGGGTCAGGGCTGGGGCCAACGTCCTGACTTTC CASSGRVRAGANVLTF
TRBJ2-3 15 NA TRBV19 NA TGTGCCAGTAGTATAGCCGGGGTATACACAGATACGCAGTATTTT CASSIAGVYTDTQYF
TRBJ1-1 12 NA TRBV30 NA TGTGCCTGGAGTTCTGGTGGGATGCGAGCTTTCTTT CAWSSGGMRAFF
TRBJ1-4 15 NA TRBV4-3 NA TGCGCCAGCAGCCAACTTCGACCTTCTAATGAAAAACTGTTTTTT CASSQLRPSNEKLFF
TRBJ2-1 13 NA TRBV5-1 NA TGCGCCAGCAGCCCCGACGCCTTCAATGAGCAGTTCTTC CASSPDAFNEQFF
TRBJ1-5 14 NA TRBV2 NA TGTGCCAGCAGTGTTTTAGGGGGCAATCAGCCCCAGCATTTT CASSVLGGNQPQHF
TRBJ2-7 13 TRBD1 TRBV5-1 NA TGCGCCAGCAGCTTGGCTACAGGGGCCGAGCAGTACTTC CASSLATGAEQYF
TRBJ1-2 13 TRBD1 TRBV12-3/TRBV12-4 NA TGTGCCAGCAACACAGGGGGCACCTATGGCTACACCTTC CASNTGGTYGYTF
TRBJ2-7 14 NA TRBV9 NA TGTGCCAGCAGTCGGGGGAACAGGGCCTACGAGCAGTACTTC CASSRGNRAYEQYF
TRBJ2-7 13 NA TRBV9 NA TGTGCCAGCAGCGTAGCTCCAGCCTACGAGCAGTACTTC CASSVAPAYEQYF
TRBJ2-4 18 NA TRBV9 once TGTGCCAGCAGCGTAGAGTGGTCCCCTCAGGGGGCCAAAAACATTCAGTACTTC CASSVEWSPQGAKNIQYF
TRBJ1-2 16 NA TRBV6-9 NA TGTGCCAGCAGTTATTCTGGGGTATGGGGGTTCTATGGCTACACCTTC CASSYSGVWGFYGYTF
TRBJ1-4 15 TRBD1 TRBV6-5 NA TGTGCCGTACGGGGGACAGGGCGCGTTAATGAAAAACTGTTTTTT CAVRGTGRVNEKLFF
TRBJ2-4 13 NA TRBV29-1 NA TGCAGCGCTTTGAGGGGAGCCAAAAACATTCAGTACTTC CSALRGAKNIQYF
TRBJ1-3 14 NA TRBV7-9 NA TGTGCCAGCAGCTTGGGGGGTTACGGAAACACCATATATTTT CASSLGGYGNTIYF
TRBJ1-2 15 NA TRBV12-5 NA TGTGCTAGTGGGGCTGAGAGGGATGAGGCCTATGGCTACACCTTC CASGAERDEAYGYTF
TRBJ1-2 14 NA TRBV27 NA TGTGCCAGCAATCCGGCGGGGACCTCTTACGGCTACACCTTC CASNPAGTSYGYTF
TRBJ2-7 12 NA TRBV7-9 NA TGTGCCAGCAGCCTGGAGGTCTACGAGCAGTACTTC CASSLEVYEQYF
TRBJ2-5 13 NA TRBV30 NA TGTGCCTGGAGGGACTGGCGCGGGAAGACCCAGTACTTC CAWRDWRGKTQYF
TRBJ2-7 15 TRBD2 TRBV9 NA TGTGCCAGCAGCGTAGCCGCGGGAGGATACTACGAGCAGTACTTC CASSVAAGGYYEQYF
TRBJ1-6 15 NA TRBV25-1 NA TGTGCCAGCAGTGAATCAACAGGTATAGCTTCACCCCTCCACTTT CASSESTGIASPLHF
TRBJ2-2 14 NA TRBV5-6 once TGTGCCAGCAACTGGGACGGAAACACCGGGGAGCTGTTTTTT CASNWDGNTGELFF
TRBJ2-5 13 NA TRBV10-3 NA TGTGCCATCAGTGAACCGGAGTTGGGGACCCAGTACTTC CAISEPELGTQYF
TRBJ1-1 12 NA TRBV10-3 NA TGTGCCATCAGTGGGGGTGTTACTGAAGCTTTCTTT CAISGGVTEAFF
TRBJ2-3 13 NA TRBV7-9 NA TGTGCCAGCAGCCTCCTGGGGTCAGATACGCAGTATTTT CASSLLGSDTQYF
TRBJ1-3 12 NA TRBV12-3/TRBV12-4 NA TGTGCCAGCATGAGCTCTGGAAACACCATATATTTT CASMSSGNTIYF
TRBJ2-7 13 NA TRBV9 NA TGTGCCAGCAGCGTAGGACCCTCCTACGAGCAGTACTTC CASSVGPSYEQYF
TRBJ1-1 13 NA TRBV11-2 NA TGTGCCAGCAGCTTAGATCTCCTTACTGAAGCTTTCTTT CASSLDLLTEAFF
TRBJ1-3 16 NA TRBV2 NA TGTGCCAGCAGTCTTTACCAGGGATACTCTGGAAACACCATATATTTT CASSLYQGYSGNTIYF
TRBJ1-3 16 NA TRBV7-2 NA TGTGCCAGCAGCTTCCGGGACCCCGAGGCTGGAAACACCATATATTTT CASSFRDPEAGNTIYF
TRBJ2-3 18 TRBD2 TRBV27 NA TGTGCCAGCAGTTTCCCGGGACTAGCGGGGGGGCCTGGAGATACGCAGTATTTT CASSFPGLAGGPGDTQYF
TRBJ1-5 15 NA TRBV5-1 NA TGCGCCAGCAGCTGGACGACAGGTAGCAATCAGCCCCAGCATTTT CASSWTTGSNQPQHF
TRBJ1-1 15 NA TRBV7-9 NA TGTGCCAGCAGCCACCCAAGTGGGGGGAGGACTGAAGCTTTCTTT CASSHPSGGRTEAFF
TRBJ1-1 14 NA TRBV4-1 once TGCGCCAGCAGCCAAGATAAAGGGGCGGCTGAAGCTTTCTTT CASSQDKGAAEAFF
TRBJ2-1 16 TRBD2 TRBV27 NA TGTGCCAGCGCTTGGGCTGGACTAGCGGGGAGATGGGAGCAGTTCTTC CASAWAGLAGRWEQFF
TRBJ1-1 13 TRBD1 TRBV20-1 once TGCAGTGCTAGTGCGACAGGGGATAGCATGGCTTTCTTT CSASATGDSMAFF
TRBJ2-3 14 NA TRBV6-2/TRBV6-3 NA TGTGCCAGCAGTTATGGACGCGGGGCAGATACGCAGTATTTT CASSYGRGADTQYF
TRBJ2-7 16 TRBD1 TRBV6-2/TRBV6-3 NA TGTGCCAGCAGTTTAGGCGTCAACAGGGGGAACTACGAGCAGTACTTC CASSLGVNRGNYEQYF
TRBJ2-5 13 NA TRBV18 NA TGTGCCAGCTCACCACGGGCCAAAGAGACCCAGTACTTC CASSPRAKETQYF
TRBJ2-2 16 TRBD1 TRBV6-2/TRBV6-3 NA TGTGCCAGCAGTTACTCGGACAGGGGAAAAACCGGGGAGCTGTTTTTT CASSYSDRGKTGELFF
TRBJ1-2 15 NA TRBV6-1 NA TGTGCCAGCAGTGAAGGAGGGACTGTACTTTATGGCTACACCTTC CASSEGGTVLYGYTF
TRBJ1-3 13 NA TRBV5-1 NA TGCGCCAGCAGCACCCTCAGCGGAAACACCATATATTTT CASSTLSGNTIYF